Presented here are 8 T cell receptor beta chains from one specimen sequenced in a study of cytomegalovirus exposure and HLA in healthy donors. PCR involved 60 Vbeta and 13 Jbeta primers. Clones were sequenced by immunoSEQ multiplex PCR, and TCRdb holds only the in-frame ones, with some missing. The repertoire has tens of thousands of clones, around 70% of them found once; the top ten carry roughly 10%. The sequencing input was PBMCs. These receptors all stem from a woman aged 40 to 50 in good health and CMV-seropositive.

This clone has only a few counts. This chain connects TRBV19 to TRBJ2-7, with D perhaps matching TRBD1 (7 bases). CDR1 is LNHDA and CDR2 is SQIVND in the germline V gene (reference sequence). The CDR3 sequence is 15 residues long. V was cut by 9 bases and J by 1 base, with 19 bases left in between. The CDR3 DNA follows: TGTGCCAGCCGGCGGGACAGTTCGTATTCCTACGAGCAGTACTTC. This codes for CASRRDSSYSYEQYF.

The V call is TRBV25-1, the J call TRBJ2-1, with TRBD2 identical over 13 bases. CDR3 length: 15 amino acids. CDR1 is MGHDK and CDR2 is SYGVNS in the germline V gene. V was clipped by 6 bases and J by 8 bases; unmatched bases: 7. The CDR3 nucleotides read TGTGCCAGCAGCTCCTGGACTAGCGGGAGCGATGAGCAGTTCTTC. Protein product: CASSSWTSGSDEQFF.

The CDR3 loop is CSVERGEQYF. For the CDR3, the DNA is TGCAGCGTTGAACGGGGGGAGCAGTACTTC. The V and J genes are TRBV29-1 and TRBJ2-7; tentative D call: TRBD2 (6 bases). V dropped 2 bases and J dropped 7 bases, with 6 bases sitting between them. Germline V gene lookup returns CDR1 SQVTM and CDR2 ANQGSEA. CDR3 length: 10 amino acids.

The rearrangement links TRBV2 to TRBJ2-5; D not resolved. V was shortened by 7 bases and J by 2 bases, with 14 bases between the two germline ends. Germline values: CDR1 SNHLY, CDR2 FYNNEI. CDR3 length: 14 amino acids. CDR3: CASTPGVLQETQYF. The CDR3 DNA follows: TGTGCCAGCACCCCGGGTGTCTTACAAGAGACCCAGTACTTC.

This clone ranks as medium-sized. This chain links TRBV10-2 with TRBJ1-4; 7 bases match TRBD1. The CDR3 loop spans 13 amino acids. Germline V gives CDR1 WSHSY, CDR2 SAAADI. Trimming cost V 7 bases and J 4 bases; bases outside gene matches: 3. The CDR3 DNA sequence: TGCGCCAGCAAGGGACAGATTAATGAAAAACTGTTTTTT. It codes for CASKGQINEKLFF.

This sequence joins TRBV30 and TRBJ1-5; D not resolved. CDR1 GTSNPN and CDR2 SVGIG come from the germline V gene (reference sequence). V lost 0 bases to trimming and J lost 6 bases, with 12 bases between them. The CDR3 extends over 14 amino acids. The CDR3 nucleotides read TGTGCCTGGAGTGTACATGGAGGGAGTCAGCCCCAGCATTTT. Protein product: CAWSVHGGSQPQHF.

The V gene is TRBV28, the J gene TRBJ2-7, with D hard to call. Deletions cut 4 bases from V and 3 bases from J, with 7 bases between. The CDR3 sequence is 12 residues long. Germline CDR1 MDHEN, CDR2 SYDVKM. For the CDR3, the DNA is TGTGCCAGCAGTTCCCCCCACTACGAGCAGTACTTC. Translation: CASSSPHYEQYF.

The chain's CDR3 is CASSEDTFTEAFF. The CDR3 DNA reads TGTGCCAGCAGTGAAGACACTTTCACTGAAGCTTTCTTT. V and J are TRBV6-4 and TRBJ1-1; D gene uncertain. Germline values: CDR1 MRHNA, CDR2 SNTAGT. CDR3 length: 13 residues. Trimming cost V 3 bases and J 4 bases, with 9 bases left between them.